The clone carrying this TCR beta chain showed up just once. Antigen: not known. Gene names and germline match the mouse. The CDR3 end lies 1 residue beyond the end of the read and is filled in from the germline J gene. This entry comes from a study of tissue T cells after allogeneic stem cell transplantation. Study-wide results and caveats: The study did not identify alloreactive or antigen-specific tissue TCRs, and some clones might be persisting host cells. Anatomically similar tissues had similar TCR repertoires within each patient.

The CDR3 loop spans 11 amino acids. Germline-derived CDR1 and CDR2 are SGHND and FRSKSL. V was pared by 8 bases and J by 1 base, with 5 bases between. Profiling relied on immunoSEQ multiplex PCR, and the TCRdb table lists in-frame clones only, not all of them. The data hold more than 40,000 clones, with around 70% observed a single time. This receptor was taken from a pool of C57BL/6 mice in good health. This chain links TRBV15 with TRBJ1-1; D is unclear. The material sequenced was sorted cells pooled from one or two spleens. The covered CDR3 bases are TGTGCCAGCGCGGGGAACACAGAAGTCTTC. Translated, it gives CASAGNTEVF. The entire CDR3 sequence reads CASAGNTEVFF.